The 29 T cell receptor beta chains listed next were all sequenced from one sample in a study of T cell responses to AZD1222 COVID-19 vaccine (dated by TCRdb to 2020 to 2022). The time point label corresponds to: baseline before first vaccination. Library prep was done by the immunoSEQ multiplex PCR assay. TCRdb provides this immuneACCESS table in a form limited to in-frame rearrangements. Some clones are lacking; in checked studies, under half of them reflect an unresolved V gene, and why the rest are absent is not known. In this sample the table shows more than 150,000 clones, about 94% of which occur a single time. The ten largest make up 7.5% to 9.5% of the sample. The sequenced sample was peripheral blood, obtained on day 0 of AZD1222 vaccination. The receptors stem from an adult in good health.

The V gene is TRBV14, the J gene TRBJ1-2; D call uncertain. V was clipped by 1 base and J by 4 bases, with 10 bases between them. CDR1 is SGHDN and CDR2 is FVKESK in the germline V gene. CDR3 length: 14 amino acids. CDR3 region: CASSQVGSSYGYTF. In DNA form, the CDR3 reads TGTGCCAGCAGCCAAGTAGGGTCCTCCTATGGCTACACCTTC.

The rearrangement links TRBV2 to TRBJ2-3, with 8 bases aligning to TRBD2. Germline CDR1 SNHLY, CDR2 FYNNEI. This CDR3 spans 14 amino acids. V shed 8 bases and J 4 bases; nucleotides not matched to a gene: 8. The CDR3 loop is CASGREGLSDTQYF. The CDR3 nucleotides are TGTGCCAGCGGCCGGGAGGGCTTGTCAGATACGCAGTATTTT.

The rearrangement joins TRBV18 to TRBJ1-1; D is uncertain. Germline assignment: CDR1 KGHSH and CDR2 LQKENI. V dropped 6 bases and J dropped 0 bases, with 8 bases sitting between them. The CDR3 covers 13 residues. CDR3 in amino acids: CASSGGLNTEAFF. CDR3 sequence (DNA): TGTGCCAGCTCCGGCGGATTGAACACTGAAGCTTTCTTT. Full variable domain (rest looked up from reference TRBV18 and TRBJ1-1): NAGVMQNPRHLVRRRGQEARLRCSPMKGHSHVYWYRQLPEEGLKFMVYLQKENIIDESGMPKERFSAEFPKEGPSILRIQQVVRGDSAAYFCASSGGLNTEAFFGQGTRLTVV.

The chain joins TRBV7-9 to TRBJ2-3; TRBD2 matches 15 bases. Germline CDR1 reads SEHNR; CDR2 reads FQNEAQ (reference sequence). The CDR3 contains 18 residues. Losses at the gene ends were 0 bases for V and 4 bases for J; bases not matched to a gene: 5. In nucleotides, the CDR3 is TGTGCCAGCAGCTTAGCCGGACTAGCGGGAGGGCCTCCAGATACGCAGTATTTT. Translating gives CASSLAGLAGGPPDTQYF.

The genes are TRBV6-2 or TRBV6-3 and TRBJ2-6; 10 bases align to TRBD1. From germline, CDR1 is MNHEY and CDR2 SVGEGT. Unmatched junction bases numbered 6, after V lost 3 bases and J lost 1 base. The CDR3 runs 18 residues. The CDR3 sequence: CASSYWGQGWSGANVLTF. The CDR3 nucleotides are TGTGCCAGCAGTTATTGGGGACAGGGGTGGTCTGGGGCCAACGTCCTGACTTTC.

The chain is built from TRBV28 and TRBJ1-5; D gene uncertain. The V end lost 3 bases, the J end lost 2 bases, and 2 bases lay between the germline ends. This CDR3 region has 12 residues. Germline assignment: CDR1 MDHEN and CDR2 SYDVKM. In DNA, the CDR3 is TGTGCCAGCAGTTTCCGCAATCAGCCCCAGCATTTT. Its translation is CASSFRNQPQHF. The whole variable domain, filled in from reference TRBV28 and TRBJ1-5, reads DVKVTQSSRYLVKRTGEKVFLECVQDMDHENMFWYRQDPGLGLRLIYFSYDVKMKEKGDIPEGYSVSREKKERFSLILESASTNQTSMYLCASSFRNQPQHFGDGTRLSIL.

The chain has TRBV5-5 and TRBJ2-3; D call uncertain. The V end was cut by 0 bases, the J end by 3 bases, with 14 bases between. Per the germline V gene, CDR1 is SGHKS and CDR2 is YYEKEE (reference sequence). The CDR3 consists of 16 residues. The CDR3 loop reads CASSLGLLVGTDTQYF. The CDR3 bases are TGTGCCAGCAGCTTGGGGTTGCTAGTAGGGACAGATACGCAGTATTTT.

This sequence joins TRBV5-6 and TRBJ2-7; no firm D call. Germline CDR1 and CDR2: SGHDT and YYEEEE. Trimming took off 4 bases at V and 4 bases at J, with 15 bases between the two ends. The CDR3 runs to 14 residues. The CDR3 region has the DNA TGTGCCAGCAGCCTCCTGCGAGCAGCTTACGAGCAGTACTTC. Its protein is CASSLLRAAYEQYF.

DNA of the CDR3: TGTGCCAGCAGTTTAGCACACTGGAACACTGAAGCTTTCTTT. Its translation: CASSLAHWNTEAFF. V usage is TRBV28 and J usage is TRBJ1-1; D is undetermined. The CDR3 has 14 amino acids. Between the trimmed V and J ends, which lost 2 bases and 1 base, there was a span of 8 bases. Germline CDR1 is MDHEN and CDR2 is SYDVKM.

The rearrangement joins TRBV4-1 to TRBJ1-2; D remains unclear. The CDR3 length is 14 residues. From germline, CDR1 is MGHRA and CDR2 YSYEKL. V was trimmed by 1 base and J by 7 bases, leaving 13 bases between them. CDR3 sequence (DNA): TGCGCCAGCAGCCAAGGTTGGGGAGTCGCTGGCTACACCTTC. It translates to CASSQGWGVAGYTF.

The gene calls are TRBV2 and TRBJ2-7; a weak D match, TRBD2 (6 bases). The CDR3 totals 12 residues. Germline loops: CDR1 SNHLY, CDR2 FYNNEI. The ends were cut back, 8 bases at V and 4 bases at J, with 12 bases in the middle. The CDR3 region has the DNA TGTGCCAGCTCCGGGACTGGATACGAGCAGTACTTC. Protein sequence: CASSGTGYEQYF. Looking up the rest from reference TRBV2 and TRBJ2-7 gives the full variable domain: EPEVTQTPSHQVTQMGQEVILRCVPISNHLYFYWYRQILGQKVEFLVSFYNNEISEKSEIFDDQFSVERPDGSNFTLKIRSTKLEDSAMYFCASSGTGYEQYFGPGTRLTVT.

The chain couples TRBV9 to TRBJ1-1; no definite D call. Germline-derived CDR1 and CDR2 are SGDLS and YYNGEE. This CDR3 is 15 amino acids long. Trimming took off 0 bases at V and 1 base at J, with 10 bases between the two ends. CDR3: CASSVDGGGNTEAFF. The CDR3 bases are TGTGCCAGCAGCGTAGACGGAGGTGGGAACACTGAAGCTTTCTTT.

CDR3 nucleotide sequence: TGTGCCAGCAGTTCCGGGACTAGCGGGAGGGCCACAGATACGCAGTATTTT. It specifies CASSSGTSGRATDTQYF. V usage is TRBV28 and J usage is TRBJ2-3; TRBD2 agrees at 16 bases. Trimming took 4 bases from V and 2 from J; bases not matched to a gene: 3. This CDR3 spans 17 amino acids. Germline V lookup: CDR1 MDHEN, CDR2 SYDVKM.

In this sample, this clone turned up once. This sequence joins TRBV2 and TRBJ2-5, with 8 positions matching TRBD2. The CDR3 covers 17 residues. CDR1 and CDR2 from the germline V gene are SNHLY and FYNNEI. The V and J ends lost 4 bases and 5 bases, in that order; junction bases with no gene match: 15. CDR3 sequence (DNA): TGTGCCAGCAGTGGTCCCGAGAGCGGGAGCGATTCGGAGACCCAGTACTTC. This encodes CASSGPESGSDSETQYF.

The rearrangement joins TRBV9 to TRBJ1-3; 7 nucleotides match TRBD1. V lost 3 bases, J lost 4 bases, and 7 bases stayed unmatched. The CDR3 extends over 15 amino acids. Germline CDR1 SGDLS, CDR2 YYNGEE. Written as DNA, the CDR3 is TGTGCCAGCAGCGCAGACAGGGCGGGCGGAAACACCATATATTTT. Protein product: CASSADRAGGNTIYF. The variable domain in full, with the rest retrieved from reference TRBV9 and TRBJ1-3, is DSGVTQTPKHLITATGQRVTLRCSPRSGDLSVYWYQQSLDQGLQFLIQYYNGEERAKGNILERFSAQQFPDLHSELNLSSLELGDSALYFCASSADRAGGNTIYFGEGSWLTVV.

This clone was seen only a few times. The chain links TRBV30 to TRBJ1-1; maybe TRBD1 (5 bases). V gave up 4 bases and J gave up 5 bases, with 14 bases separating them. Germline CDR1 GTSNPN, CDR2 SVGIG (reference sequence). CDR3 length: 13 residues. The CDR3 reads CAWNQQVGTEAFF. The DNA of the CDR3 is TGTGCCTGGAATCAACAGGTGGGGACTGAAGCTTTCTTT. Based on the CDR3 plus reference TRBV30 and TRBJ1-1, the full variable domain is SQTIHQWPATLVQPVGSPLSLECTVEGTSNPNLYWYRQAAGRGLQLLFYSVGIGQISSEVPQNLSASRPQDRQFILSSKKLLLSDSGFYLCAWNQQVGTEAFFGQGTRLTVV.

This clone has only one observation. The chain has TRBV28 and TRBJ1-4; maybe TRBD1 (5 bases). Germline lookup yields CDR1 MDHEN and CDR2 SYDVKM. This CDR3 region has 14 residues. Trimming took 4 bases from V and 2 from J, leaving 8 bases between them. As DNA, the CDR3 is TGTGCCAGCAGTTGGGGGTGGACTAATGAAAAACTGTTTTTT. Its protein product is CASSWGWTNEKLFF.

The V call is TRBV7-9, the J call TRBJ2-7; 7 bases line up with TRBD1. Germline CDR1 is SEHNR and CDR2 is FQNEAQ (reference sequence). CDR3 length: 15 residues. J gave up 0 bases and V 3 bases, and 5 bases lay outside the gene matches. The CDR3: CASSFGRTGSYEQYF. CDR3 sequence (DNA): TGTGCCAGCAGCTTTGGCAGGACAGGCTCCTACGAGCAGTACTTC.

The CDR3 region is CASSDADRGVFSPLHF. CDR3 bases: TGTGCCAGCAGTGACGCTGACAGGGGAGTTTTTTCACCCCTCCACTTT. The chain uses TRBV2 and TRBJ1-6, with 8 bases that match TRBD1. Germline trimming cut 3 bases from V and 9 bases from J; bases unmatched to any gene: 10. The CDR3 extends over 16 amino acids. Germline V lookup: CDR1 SNHLY, CDR2 FYNNEI. The complete variable domain, with remaining parts taken from reference TRBV2 and TRBJ1-6, reads EPEVTQTPSHQVTQMGQEVILRCVPISNHLYFYWYRQILGQKVEFLVSFYNNEISEKSEIFDDQFSVERPDGSNFTLKIRSTKLEDSAMYFCASSDADRGVFSPLHFGNGTRLTVT.

The chain is built from TRBV6-5 and TRBJ1-1; 10 bases agree with TRBD1. The CDR3 runs to 14 residues. CDR1 is MNHEY and CDR2 is SVGAGI in the germline V gene. Trimming at V came to 7 bases and at J to 4 bases, leaving 6 bases not matched to a gene. The CDR3 loop reads CASKRQGAGTEAFF. As DNA, the CDR3 is TGTGCCAGCAAGCGACAGGGGGCGGGCACTGAAGCTTTCTTT.

This chain uses TRBV6-2 or TRBV6-3 with TRBJ2-2; 13 bases agree with TRBD2. Germline CDR1 reads MNHEY; CDR2 reads SVGEGT. V was pared by 5 bases and J by 7 bases, with 7 bases of the junction left unmatched. The CDR3 consists of 16 residues. CDR3 amino acids: CASSRGLAGAGGELFF. As DNA, the CDR3 is TGTGCCAGCAGTCGCGGACTAGCGGGAGCGGGCGGGGAGCTGTTTTTT.

The CDR3 region has the DNA TGTGCCACCAGTGATGGGGGGATCAATCTTTATGGCTACACCTTC. Its protein product is CATSDGGINLYGYTF. The chain uses TRBV24-1 and TRBJ1-2, with D possibly TRBD1 on 5 matching bases. Between the trimmed V and J ends, which lost 3 bases and 5 bases, there was a span of 15 bases. CDR3 size: 15 residues. The V gene's germline CDR1 is KGHDR and CDR2 SFDVKD.

V gene TRBV13 combines with J gene TRBJ2-5; TRBD2 agrees at 8 bases. The CDR3 consists of 15 residues. V lost 6 bases, J lost 3 bases, and 9 bases stayed unmatched. In germline, CDR1 is PRHDT, CDR2 FYEKMQ (reference sequence). The CDR3 coding sequence is TGTGCCAGCAGGTCCAGGACTAGCTGGAAAGAGACCCAGTACTTC. This encodes CASRSRTSWKETQYF.

The chain is built from TRBV6-5 and TRBJ1-2, with D maybe TRBD1 (5 bases). The CDR3 has 12 residues. Trimming took 5 bases from V and 8 from J, leaving 12 bases between them. Germline V gives CDR1 MNHEY, CDR2 SVGAGI. The CDR3 sequence: CASSTGRVGYTF. DNA for the CDR3: TGTGCCAGCAGTACGGGACGGGTGGGCTACACCTTC.

This rearrangement joins TRBV5-6 to TRBJ2-2; D is possibly TRBD2 (7 bases). CDR1 and CDR2 from the germline V gene are SGHDT and YYEEEE. Trimming removed 0 bases from V and 5 bases from J, with 20 bases in between. The CDR3 is 18 amino acids. CDR3 loop: CASSLAAGAGVETGELFF. CDR3 sequence (DNA): TGTGCCAGCAGCTTGGCCGCGGGGGCAGGGGTAGAGACCGGGGAGCTGTTTTTT.

The chain has TRBV9 and TRBJ2-1; 10 positions match TRBD2. The ends lost 7 bases at V and 4 bases at J; junction bases unmatched: 17. This CDR3 has 18 residues. Germline values: CDR1 SGDLS, CDR2 YYNGEE. The CDR3 here is CASGGLPGGTSVYNEQFF. In DNA form, the CDR3 reads TGTGCCAGCGGAGGGTTACCAGGGGGGACTAGCGTGTACAATGAGCAGTTCTTC.

V is TRBV11-2 and J is TRBJ2-4; no clear D. This CDR3 spans 16 amino acids. Deletions cut 0 bases from V and 3 bases from J, with 12 bases between. CDR1 is SGHAT, CDR2 FQNNGV, per germline. The CDR3 DNA follows: TGTGCCAGCAGCTTAGATCTTGGGTTCGACAAAAACATTCAGTACTTC. It translates to CASSLDLGFDKNIQYF.

The chain joins TRBV19 to TRBJ1-3, with TRBD1 matching over 7 bases. The V gene's germline CDR1 is LNHDA and CDR2 SQIVND (reference sequence). Trimming removed 6 bases from V and 0 bases from J; junction bases left unmatched: 8. There are 16 residues in the CDR3. The CDR3 bases are TGTGCCAGTAGATCGGGACAGACCTACTCTGGAAACACCATATATTTT. Translating gives CASRSGQTYSGNTIYF.

This sequence joins TRBV28 and TRBJ1-2; D is ambiguous. CDR3 length: 15 amino acids. Trimming removed 4 bases at V and 1 base at J, with 13 bases between. Germline-derived CDR1 and CDR2 are MDHEN and SYDVKM. The CDR3 DNA follows: TGTGCCAGCAGTTCAAGGAGAGGTTATAACTATGGCTACACCTTC. This gives the protein CASSSRRGYNYGYTF.